The 18 T cell receptor beta chains below come from one sample, sequenced in a study of T-cell reconstitution after alpha-beta-depleted transplantation in children (TCRdb year 2016). Libraries were prepared through PCR. Instrument on record: Illumina HiSeq 2500. To normalize quantification of the TCRbeta repertoire, the TCR libraries were built with molecular barcoding that relied on unique molecular identifiers. TCRdb reanalyzed the raw reads on its own, using fastp at Q25 for trimming and MiXCR for clone calling, and kept in-frame beta chains. Rows with one shared CDR3 protein collapse into an entry with the most common genes and DNA. For this sample there are about 600,000 distinct CDR3 sequences; around 23% appear just once. The leading ten clones occupy around 14% of the sample. The treatment or condition tag for this specimen amounts to: allogeneic hematopoietic cell transplantation with graft depleted of TCRalphabeta T cells and CD19 B cells.

The sample consisted of PBMCs, mostly from graft donor cells, taken 360 days after TCRalphabeta/CD19-depleted stem cell transplant. Receptors originate from a boy under two years old who had a stem cell transplant for acute myeloid leukemia, so the T cells may come from the graft donor.

The chain has TRBV20-1 and TRBJ1-2; 9 nucleotides align to TRBD1. Losses at the gene ends were 7 bases for V and 5 bases for J; bases not matched to a gene: 5. Per the germline V gene, CDR1 is DFQATT and CDR2 is SNEGSKA (reference sequence). This CDR3 comprises 12 residues. DNA for the CDR3: TGCAGTGACACGACAGGGGGATATGGCTACACCTTC. As protein: CSDTTGGYGYTF.

This clonotype was observed many times. This sequence joins TRBV9 and TRBJ2-3, with no clear D. V was pared by 1 base and J by 3 bases, with 12 bases between. CDR3 length equals 15 residues. The V gene's germline CDR1 is SGDLS and CDR2 YYNGEE. CDR3 nucleotide sequence: TGTGCCAGCAGCGTACTCCTTGACGGGACAGATACGCAGTATTTT. Translated: CASSVLLDGTDTQYF.

CDR3 in amino acids: CASSDDRADEQFF. DNA of the CDR3: TGTGCCAGCAGTGACGACAGGGCCGATGAGCAGTTCTTC. The chain carries TRBV6-4 and TRBJ2-1; 7 bases align to TRBD1. This CDR3 has 13 residues. Germline values: CDR1 MRHNA, CDR2 SNTAGT. The V segment lost 2 bases and the J segment 8 bases; nucleotides outside the gene matches: 3.

This chain joins TRBV7-9 and TRBJ2-4; D may correspond to TRBD1 or TRBD2 (5 bases each). The germline V gene has CDR1 SEHNR and CDR2 FQNEAQ (reference sequence). V gave up 5 bases and J gave up 7 bases, with 12 bases separating them. This CDR3 is 13 amino acids long. The CDR3 loop is CASSPQGANIQYF. The CDR3 DNA reads as TGTGCCAGCAGCCCGCAGGGAGCGAACATTCAGTACTTC.

This clonotype was observed a handful of times. J is TRBJ2-7 and V is TRBV20-1; TRBD2 matches 9 bases. The ends lost 5 bases at V and 0 bases at J; junction bases unmatched: 5. In germline, CDR1 is DFQATT, CDR2 SNEGSKA (reference sequence). This CDR3 comprises 14 residues. The CDR3: CSASAGGGSYEQYF. Written as DNA, the CDR3 is TGCAGTGCTTCAGCGGGGGGAGGCTCCTACGAGCAGTACTTC.

This clonotype has at least ten counts. The rearrangement joins TRBV28 to TRBJ2-6, with TRBD1 matching 8 bases. The CDR3 loop spans 15 amino acids. Germline V gene sequence: CDR1 MDHEN, CDR2 SYDVKM. With 5 bases clipped from V and 4 bases from J, the junction kept 4 bases outside the gene matches. CDR3 sequence reads: CASSRTGFGANVLTF. CDR3 coding DNA: TGTGCCAGCAGTCGGACAGGGTTCGGGGCCAACGTCCTGACTTTC.

The J gene is TRBJ2-5, the V gene TRBV11-2, with D possibly being TRBD2 (6 bases). CDR3 length: 14 amino acids. The V gene lost 4 bases and the J gene lost 1 base, with 10 bases spanning the gap. CDR1 is SGHAT, CDR2 FQNNGV, per germline. For the CDR3, the DNA is TGTGCCAGCAGCTGGCGGGGATCCCAAGAGACCCAGTACTTC. Translated: CASSWRGSQETQYF. The complete variable domain, with remaining parts taken from reference TRBV11-2 and TRBJ2-5, reads EAGVAQSPRYKIIEKRQSVAFWCNPISGHATLYWYQQILGQGPKLLIQFQNNGVVDDSQLPKDRFSAERLKGVDSTLKIQPAKLEDSAVYLCASSWRGSQETQYFGPGTRLLVL.

The sample holds many counts of this clonotype. This chain links TRBV20-1 with TRBJ1-5; D might be TRBD1 (5 bases). The germline gives CDR1 DFQATT, CDR2 SNEGSKA (reference sequence). The CDR3 has 15 residues. The germline V and J ends were trimmed by 1 base and 0 bases, with 10 bases remaining between them. CDR3 loop: CSARAGTDSNQPQHF. As DNA, the CDR3 is TGCAGTGCTAGAGCCGGGACGGATAGCAATCAGCCCCAGCATTTT.

This chain joins TRBV11-2 and TRBJ2-3, with a weak D call TRBD1 (5 bases). There are 11 residues in the CDR3. Germline V lookup: CDR1 SGHAT, CDR2 FQNNGV. Trimming removed 5 bases at V and 14 bases at J, with 14 bases between. The CDR3 bases are TGTGCCAGCAGCCGCCCCAGGGCGTGGTATTTT. Encoded protein: CASSRPRAWYF.

This clonotype was found many times. J is TRBJ2-2 and V is TRBV5-4; D not resolved. The CDR3 is 13 amino acids. Trimming took 2 bases from V and 7 from J, leaving 9 bases between them. The germline gives CDR1 SGHNT, CDR2 YYREEE (reference sequence). The CDR3 region is CASSLKRIGELFF. Written as DNA, the CDR3 is TGTGCCAGCAGCTTAAAACGGATCGGGGAGCTGTTTTTT. Full variable domain (remainder filled in from reference TRBV5-4 and TRBJ2-2): ETGVTQSPTHLIKTRGQQVTLRCSSQSGHNTVSWYQQALGQGPQFIFQYYREEENGRGNFPPRFSGLQFPNYSSELNVNALELDDSALYLCASSLKRIGELFFGEGSRLTVL.

The V gene is TRBV5-6, the J gene TRBJ1-5; D perhaps matches TRBD1 (5 bases). Germline V gives CDR1 SGHDT, CDR2 YYEEEE. The CDR3 contains 14 residues. The V and J ends lost 4 bases and 7 bases respectively, with 15 bases between them. For the CDR3, the DNA is TGTGCCAGCAGCCAGGGACTTCGCGGGCAGCCCCAGCATTTT. It is translated as CASSQGLRGQPQHF.

The chain is built from TRBV12-3 or TRBV12-4 and TRBJ2-7; perhaps TRBD2 as D (6 bases). This CDR3 is built from 16 residues. Trimming pared 4 bases from V and 2 bases from J, leaving 18 bases between. The CDR3 DNA sequence: TGTGCCAGCAGTTCAGTTCACGGGACGGGGGCCTACGAGCAGTACTTC. Its translation is CASSSVHGTGAYEQYF.

This chain uses TRBV12-3 or TRBV12-4 with TRBJ2-1; perhaps D is TRBD1 or TRBD2 (6 bases each). Trimming left V 1 base short and J 5 bases short, with 21 bases between. The CDR3 covers 18 residues. The CDR3 here is CASSLEGGAVRANNEQFF. In nucleotides, the CDR3 is TGTGCCAGCAGTTTAGAGGGGGGAGCGGTGAGGGCCAACAATGAGCAGTTCTTC.

The V gene is TRBV6-5, the J gene TRBJ1-5, with 8 bases lining up with TRBD1. Trimming took 2 bases from V and 7 from J; bases not matched to a gene: 10. The CDR3 loop spans 16 amino acids. The germline gives CDR1 MNHEY, CDR2 SVGAGI. The CDR3: CASSYVQGAQGQPQHF. DNA of the CDR3: TGTGCCAGCAGTTACGTCCAGGGGGCGCAGGGACAGCCCCAGCATTTT.

In this sample, this clonotype turned up many times. V gene TRBV7-8 combines with J gene TRBJ2-1; D may be TRBD2 (6 bases). Germline loops: CDR1 SGHVS, CDR2 FQNEAQ. Trimming took off 1 base at V and 2 bases at J, with 12 bases between the two ends. This CDR3 contains 16 residues. CDR3 sequence (DNA): TGTGCCAGCAGCTTAGAGCGGGTCCCCACCTACAATGAGCAGTTCTTC. The encoded protein is CASSLERVPTYNEQFF.

The CDR3 sequence: CASSSLGSRHNEQFF. Written as DNA, the CDR3 is TGTGCCAGCAGCTCCTTAGGTTCGCGGCACAATGAGCAGTTCTTC. V usage is TRBV7-8 and J usage is TRBJ2-1; D is uncertain. The germline V gene has CDR1 SGHVS and CDR2 FQNEAQ. V was trimmed by 4 bases and J by 5 bases, leaving 15 bases between them. The CDR3 sequence is 15 residues long.

CDR3 region: CASSRSDRPAYEQYF. In DNA, the CDR3 is TGTGCCAGTAGTAGATCTGACAGGCCTGCCTACGAGCAGTACTTC. V is TRBV19 and J is TRBJ2-7; the D gene is possibly TRBD1 (6 bases). Germline V gene sequence: CDR1 LNHDA, CDR2 SQIVND (reference sequence). There are 15 residues in the CDR3. With 4 bases removed from V and 2 bases from J, the gap between germline ends came to 15 bases.

The J gene is TRBJ2-7, the V gene TRBV27; the D is unclear. CDR3 length: 13 amino acids. Trimming took 5 bases from V and 3 from J, leaving 11 bases between them. Germline V gene sequence: CDR1 MNHEY, CDR2 SMNVEV (reference sequence). As DNA, the CDR3 is TGTGCCAGCAGTCCTTATTCCAACTACGAGCAGTACTTC. It encodes CASSPYSNYEQYF.